This T cell receptor beta chain is drawn from a study of T cell repertoires in cytomegalovirus infection. Across the whole study: Newly reported HLA-C-restricted and thoroughly characterized HLA-B-restricted CMV epitopes were employed.

TCRdb used MiXCR to reprocess the reads, holding one entry per CDR3 protein. The sample lists 550,000 to 850,000 distinct CDR3 sequences, around a third seen once, with roughly 18% in the top ten. Per the germline V gene, CDR1 is MGHDK and CDR2 is SYGVNS. The CDR3 totals 14 residues. Trimming pared 1 base from V and 6 bases from J, leaving 10 bases between. Remarks on this clonotype: Its antigen is undetermined.

The receptor was derived from a human donor in good health (CMV status not recorded). Some clones in this sample may be carry-over from other donors' samples. Sequencing used cultured PBMCs, obtained from culture after CMV antigen stimulation. The rearrangement uses TRBV25-1 and TRBJ1-5, with TRBD1 as a possible D gene (6 bases). The CDR3 DNA follows: TGTGCCAGCAGTGAATTTGGGGGCGGTCAGCCCCAGCATTTT. This encodes CASSEFGGGQPQHF.